This entry concerns a single T cell receptor (beta chain). As yet, its antigen is unknown. TCRdb passed the 5' RACE reads through MiXCR, listing each CDR3 protein once. The sample includes some 120,000 distinct CDR3 sequences, about 15% of them seen just once. This sample is part of a study of T-cell memory formation after mild COVID-19. Study-wide results and limits: The second-wave clones peaking on day 37 were not confirmed as SARS-CoV-2-specific. Among CD4+ contracting clones, most were CM and EM, and CD8+ ones EMRA.

The CDR3 contains 14 residues. V lost 8 bases to trimming and J lost 6 bases, with 17 bases between them. This TCR came from a man between 18 and 29 years old who had mild COVID-19 (a few samples of this study predate the infection). Cell type and time point are not known. The V call is TRBV12-3 or TRBV12-4, the J call TRBJ2-1, with D perhaps given as TRBD1 or TRBD2 (6 bases each). The sequenced sample consisted of PBMCs or a T cell subset sorted from them (not recorded which). The chain's CDR3 is CASQRQSGANEQFF. CDR3 DNA: TGTGCCAGCCAACGGCAGTCGGGGGCCAATGAGCAGTTCTTC.